Shown below are 5 T cell receptor beta chains from a single sample sequenced in a study of shared clonotypes between healthy human individuals. In the naive CD8 group, cells lacked CD45RO and were positively selected for CCR7, so terminally differentiated effector memory CD45RA+ cells were left out. Sequencing used immunoSEQ multiplex PCR; TCRdb keeps in-frame clones, though not all of them. The repertoire includes around 550,000 clones, 85% to 95% of them detected once, and 0.095% to 0.14% sits in the top ten. The sequencing sample was made of naive CD8+ T cells sorted from blood. Receptors originate from a woman younger than 45 in good health.

Details on this clone: Other nucleotide sequences from this sample produce the same CDR3. The chain employs TRBV19 and TRBJ2-7; D call uncertain. The CDR3 sequence is 13 residues long. Germline V gives CDR1 LNHDA, CDR2 SQIVND (reference sequence). The V end was cut by 6 bases, the J end by 0 bases, with 9 bases between. The CDR3 sequence: CASSLESSYEQYF. The CDR3 DNA sequence: TGTGCCAGTAGCCTAGAAAGCTCCTACGAGCAGTACTTC.

The chain links TRBV11-2 to TRBJ1-3, with unresolved D. Germline values: CDR1 SGHAT, CDR2 FQNNGV. This CDR3 is built from 16 residues. V was shortened by 2 bases and J by 4 bases, with 15 bases between the two germline ends. DNA of the CDR3: TGTGCCAGCAGCTTAAACGGACGTCCCCGGGGAAACACCATATATTTT. Translated, it gives CASSLNGRPRGNTIYF.

The CDR3 DNA reads as TGTGCCAGCAGCTGGGGGACAGGATTCTACGAGCAGTACTTC. Its translation: CASSWGTGFYEQYF. V and J are TRBV5-6 and TRBJ2-7, with 8 bases identical to TRBD1. The CDR3 spans 14 residues. Germline V CDR1 and CDR2: SGHDT, YYEEEE. Trimming took 3 bases from V and 3 from J; bases not matched to a gene: 5.

This clone was detected only once. The chain couples TRBV5-1 to TRBJ2-7; 8 bases are shared with TRBD1. J was trimmed by 7 bases and V by 4 bases; bases with no gene match: 10. This CDR3 is built from 14 residues. The germline V gene encodes CDR1 SGHRS and CDR2 YFSETQ. The CDR3 DNA reads as TGCGCCAGCAGCCTGAGGCAGGGGGCAAGGGAGCAGTACTTC. The encoded protein is CASSLRQGAREQYF.

V is TRBV19 and J is TRBJ1-4; 9 positions agree with TRBD1. V lost 5 bases to trimming and J lost 6 bases; unmatched junction nucleotides: 4. Germline CDR1 LNHDA, CDR2 SQIVND (reference sequence). CDR3 size: 14 residues. CDR3 coding DNA: TGTGCCAGTAGTCTATGGACAGGGGATGAAAAACTGTTTTTT. It yields the protein CASSLWTGDEKLFF.